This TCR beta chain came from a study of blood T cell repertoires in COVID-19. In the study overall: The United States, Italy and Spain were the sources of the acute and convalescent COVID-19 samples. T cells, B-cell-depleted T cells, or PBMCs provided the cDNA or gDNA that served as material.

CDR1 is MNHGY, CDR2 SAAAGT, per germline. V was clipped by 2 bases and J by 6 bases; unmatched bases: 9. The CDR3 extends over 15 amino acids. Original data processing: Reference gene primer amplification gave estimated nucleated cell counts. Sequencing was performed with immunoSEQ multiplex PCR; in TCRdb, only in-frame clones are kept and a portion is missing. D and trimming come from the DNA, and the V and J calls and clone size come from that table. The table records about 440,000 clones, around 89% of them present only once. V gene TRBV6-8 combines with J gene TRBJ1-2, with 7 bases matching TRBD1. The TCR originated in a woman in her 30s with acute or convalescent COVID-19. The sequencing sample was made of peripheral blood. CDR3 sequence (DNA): TGTGCCAGCAGTTACGCCGGCCGGCAGGGGGATGGCTACACCTTC. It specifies CASSYAGRQGDGYTF.